This TCR beta chain comes out of a study of blood T cell repertoires in COVID-19. Judged by abundance, this clone is medium-sized (0.01 to 0.1%). The CDR3 runs to 17 residues. TCRdb's table, derived via immunoSEQ multiplex PCR, lists solely in-frame clones and lacks some. The repertoire holds approximately 68,000 clones, with 81% as singletons. The specimen sequenced was peripheral blood. This receptor was taken from a human donor in a cohort sampled during active COVID-19. The rearrangement links TRBV21-1 to TRBJ2-1; the table gives TRBD1 as D, unverified against the DNA. TRBV21-1 is listed as a pseudogene. The CDR3: CASSLNRRGNLPNEQFF. CDR3 nucleotide sequence: TGTGCCAGCAGCCTCAACCGCAGGGGAAACCTTCCTAATGAGCAGTTCTTC.